The 26 T cell receptor beta chains below were found in one sample sequenced in a study of blood T cells in healthy people across ages. Then a second PCR, running about 6 to 12 cycles, was carried out with a sample-barcoded 5' primer and a J-beta primer mix. One entry per CDR3 protein results from TCRdb running MiXCR on the 5' RACE reads. The sample has around 690,000 distinct CDR3 sequences, 58% seen once. The source material was blood. The receptors shown here come from a man in his sixties in good health.

This clonotype has only a few counts. This chain connects TRBV29-1 to TRBJ1-2; possibly TRBD1 for D (5 bases). The CDR3 spans 14 residues. Germline CDR1 is SQVTM and CDR2 is ANQGSEA. With 5 bases removed from V and 4 bases from J, the gap between germline ends came to 17 bases. The CDR3 sequence: CSVSVTGVGYGYTF. The DNA of the CDR3 is TGCAGCGTTTCCGTGACGGGGGTCGGCTATGGCTACACCTTC.

The CDR3 sequence: CASSLDRWAEGIEQFF. CDR3 sequence (DNA): TGTGCCAGCAGCTTAGACCGGTGGGCCGAGGGGATAGAGCAGTTCTTC. The chain couples TRBV7-9 to TRBJ2-1; either TRBD1 or TRBD2 may supply D (5 bases each). V was shortened by 1 base and J by 10 bases, with 20 bases between the two germline ends. The CDR3 consists of 16 residues. The germline gives CDR1 SEHNR, CDR2 FQNEAQ (reference sequence).

This clonotype has more than one count but fewer than ten. The chain is built from TRBV29-1 and TRBJ1-4; TRBD1 is a possible D gene (6 bases). Germline CDR1 reads SQVTM; CDR2 reads ANQGSEA. CDR3 length equals 11 residues. V lost 7 bases, J lost 4 bases, and 7 bases lay in between. CDR3 coding DNA: TGCAGCGGGACAGTTAATGAAAAACTGTTTTTT. Translation gives CSGTVNEKLFF.

V gene TRBV5-1 combines with J gene TRBJ2-7, with TRBD1 matching 9 bases. Trimming removed 4 bases from V and 6 bases from J; junction bases left unmatched: 5. This CDR3 has 13 residues. Germline V gene lookup returns CDR1 SGHRS and CDR2 YFSETQ. CDR3 sequence (DNA): TGCGCCAGCAGCGACGCGGACAGGGGCGAGCAGTACTTC. Its protein is CASSDADRGEQYF.

The DNA for the CDR3 is TGCGCCAGCAGCCAACTCCCGACAGGGAGGGAGACCCAGTACTTC. Protein sequence: CASSQLPTGRETQYF. The chain employs TRBV4-1 and TRBJ2-5, with D possibly TRBD1 on 7 matching bases. The ends were cut back, 2 bases at V and 5 bases at J, with 15 bases in the middle. The CDR3 has 15 residues. CDR1 and CDR2 from the germline V gene are MGHRA and YSYEKL.

This clonotype was seen repeatedly, ten times or more. This rearrangement joins TRBV6-6 to TRBJ2-3, with D unresolved. CDR1 and CDR2 (germline): MNHNY, SVGAGI (reference sequence). CDR3 length equals 15 residues. Trimming stripped 2 bases from V and 5 bases from J, with 14 bases between. The CDR3: CASSYLERAIDTQYF. DNA for the CDR3: TGTGCCAGCAGTTACCTAGAAAGGGCTATAGATACGCAGTATTTT.

In DNA, the CDR3 is TGTGCCAGCAGTGATCTAGCGGGGGGCACAGATACGCAGTATTTT. This gives the protein CASSDLAGGTDTQYF. The gene calls are TRBV6-1 and TRBJ2-3; 10 nucleotides match TRBD2. CDR3 length: 15 residues. The J segment lost 1 base and the V segment lost 3 bases, leaving 1 base of the junction unmatched. Germline V gives CDR1 MNHNS, CDR2 SASEGT.

This chain joins TRBV6-5 and TRBJ2-1; tentatively, D is TRBD1 (6 bases). V was shortened by 6 bases and J by 14 bases, with 11 bases between the two germline ends. The CDR3 has 10 residues. Germline CDR1 MNHEY, CDR2 SVGAGI. Written as DNA, the CDR3 is TGTGCCAGCAGGGACAGACAGGAGTTCTTC. Its protein product is CASRDRQEFF.

This chain connects TRBV13 to TRBJ2-1; 9 bases align to TRBD1. The CDR3 is 14 residues long. With 5 bases clipped from V and 13 bases from J, the junction kept 12 bases outside the gene matches. Per germline, CDR1 PRHDT and CDR2 FYEKMQ (reference sequence). The CDR3 DNA reads as TGTGCCAGCAGCCCAGGGACAGGGCAAGAGACCCAGTTCTTC. This translates into CASSPGTGQETQFF.

This CDR3 is CASSYGTGQGYTF. The CDR3 DNA sequence: TGTGCCAGCAGTTACGGGACAGGGCAAGGCTACACCTTC. The genes are TRBV6-6 and TRBJ1-2; 9 bases line up with TRBD1. Germline V gives CDR1 MNHNY, CDR2 SVGAGI (reference sequence). This CDR3 region has 13 residues. The V and J ends lost 2 bases and 8 bases, in that order; junction bases with no gene match: 3.

The V and J genes are TRBV9 and TRBJ2-3; D gene ambiguous. Looked up from germline, CDR1 is SGDLS and CDR2 is YYNGEE. The CDR3 totals 13 residues. Between the trimmed V and J ends, which lost 7 bases and 6 bases, there was a span of 15 bases. The DNA for the CDR3 is TGTGCCAGCCCAACACACTTAAGGGATACGCAGTATTTT. This gives the protein CASPTHLRDTQYF. The whole variable domain, remainder taken from reference TRBV9 and TRBJ2-3, is DSGVTQTPKHLITATGQRVTLRCSPRSGDLSVYWYQQSLDQGLQFLIQYYNGEERAKGNILERFSAQQFPDLHSELNLSSLELGDSALYFCASPTHLRDTQYFGPGTRLTVL.

This sequence joins TRBV20-1 and TRBJ1-4, with 8 bases matching TRBD1. V shed 0 bases and J 8 bases; nucleotides not matched to a gene: 8. Germline CDR1 is DFQATT and CDR2 is SNEGSKA (reference sequence). The CDR3 totals 15 residues. The CDR3 reads CSARDLKGTGEKLFF. In DNA form, the CDR3 reads TGCAGTGCTAGAGATTTGAAAGGGACAGGCGAAAAACTGTTTTTT.

Only a few counts were recorded for this clonotype. This chain uses TRBV4-2 with TRBJ1-2; no firm D call. This CDR3 region has 14 residues. CDR1 and CDR2 (germline): LGHNA, YNFKEQ. Trimming left V 1 base short and J 2 bases short, with 8 bases between. The DNA of the CDR3 is TGTGCCAGCAGCCAAGGGCCGGAAAACTATGGCTACACCTTC. Protein product: CASSQGPENYGYTF.

This clonotype showed up just a few times. The genes are TRBV29-1 and TRBJ1-6; 7 bases agree with TRBD1. The germline gives CDR1 SQVTM, CDR2 ANQGSEA. This CDR3 region has 13 residues. The V and J ends lost 7 bases and 7 bases, in that order; junction bases with no gene match: 7. This CDR3 reads CSARQGRNSPLHF. The CDR3 region has the DNA TGCAGCGCCCGACAGGGAAGGAATTCACCCCTCCACTTT.

In this sample, this clonotype turned up many times. This sequence joins TRBV20-1 and TRBJ2-7; possibly TRBD1 for D (5 bases). This CDR3 region has 13 residues. The ends were cut back, 1 base at V and 3 bases at J, with 10 bases in the middle. Germline CDR1 reads DFQATT; CDR2 reads SNEGSKA (reference sequence). CDR3 region: CSARGDSFYEQYF. The CDR3 nucleotides read TGCAGTGCTAGAGGAGACAGTTTCTACGAGCAGTACTTC.

CDR3 in DNA: TGTGCCAGCAGTGGTCAGGGAGATCCCAAAAACATTCAGTACTTC. Translation: CASSGQGDPKNIQYF. The chain carries TRBV12-3 or TRBV12-4 and TRBJ2-4; D possibly matches TRBD1 or TRBD2 (5 bases each). The CDR3 has 15 residues. The germline V and J ends were trimmed by 5 bases and 2 bases, with 13 bases remaining between them.

This chain joins TRBV24-1 and TRBJ2-6; TRBD1 agrees at 7 bases. The germline V gene encodes CDR1 KGHDR and CDR2 SFDVKD. With 2 bases clipped from V and 0 bases from J, the junction kept 3 bases outside the gene matches. The CDR3 sequence is 17 residues long. The CDR3, as DNA: TGTGCCACCAGTGATTGGGACAGAAGCTCTGGGGCCAACGTCCTGACTTTC. It specifies CATSDWDRSSGANVLTF.

The chain combines TRBV6-5 with TRBJ2-1; tentatively, D is TRBD2 (6 bases). CDR3 length equals 14 residues. Germline V gene sequence: CDR1 MNHEY, CDR2 SVGAGI. V shed 4 bases and J shed 7 bases, with 14 bases lying between them. This CDR3 reads CASSSGSSRNEQFF. In nucleotides, the CDR3 is TGTGCCAGCAGTTCCGGGAGCAGCAGGAATGAGCAGTTCTTC.

J is TRBJ1-1 and V is TRBV20-1; D is perhaps TRBD1 (6 bases). The CDR3 sequence is 14 residues long. With 0 bases removed from V and 6 bases from J, the gap between germline ends came to 14 bases. Looked up from germline, CDR1 is DFQATT and CDR2 is SNEGSKA (reference sequence). CDR3: CSARDQTGWAEAFF. CDR3 DNA: TGCAGTGCTAGAGATCAAACAGGGTGGGCTGAAGCTTTCTTT.

This clonotype has more than one count but fewer than ten. The chain recombines TRBV5-1 with TRBJ2-1; 10 nucleotides agree with TRBD2. Germline assignment: CDR1 SGHRS and CDR2 YFSETQ. The J segment lost 4 bases and the V segment lost 4 bases, leaving 11 bases of the junction unmatched. The CDR3 runs 17 residues. The DNA for the CDR3 is TGCGCCAGCAGCGCCCACTCCCTAGCGGGGGCTTACAATGAGCAGTTCTTC. This translates into CASSAHSLAGAYNEQFF.

This clonotype showed up just a few times. The chain employs TRBV20-1 and TRBJ2-3; 7 bases line up with TRBD1. The V and J ends lost 5 bases and 2 bases, in that order; junction bases with no gene match: 13. Germline V lookup: CDR1 DFQATT, CDR2 SNEGSKA (reference sequence). The CDR3 runs 16 residues. The CDR3 DNA reads as TGCAGTGCTGGGGTCCCGACAGGGTCTGACACAGATACGCAGTATTTT. The encoded protein is CSAGVPTGSDTDTQYF.

This clonotype was detected only once. The chain is built from TRBV18 and TRBJ1-6; D is undetermined. The CDR3 totals 15 residues. CDR1 and CDR2 from the germline V gene are KGHSH and LQKENI. V lost 1 base, J lost 8 bases, and 12 bases lay in between. The CDR3 protein is CASSPQGGMDSPLHF. DNA for the CDR3: TGTGCCAGCTCACCACAAGGAGGGATGGATTCACCCCTCCACTTT.

In this sample, this clonotype turned up a few times. The CDR3, as DNA: TGTGCCAGCAGCGTAGAGCCTAGCGGGGGATTCAATGAGCAGTTCTTC. It specifies CASSVEPSGGFNEQFF. This sequence joins TRBV9 and TRBJ2-1, with 10 nucleotides matching TRBD2. The V gene end was trimmed by 0 bases and the J gene end by 6 bases; junction bases not matched to a gene: 6. The CDR3 consists of 16 residues. Per the germline V gene, CDR1 is SGDLS and CDR2 is YYNGEE.

The CDR3 coding sequence is TGTGCCAGCAGCCAAGATGACGTAGCGGGGGCCGAGACCCAGTACTTC. This gives the protein CASSQDDVAGAETQYF. V usage is TRBV4-2 and J usage is TRBJ2-5; 9 bases fit TRBD2. CDR1 is LGHNA, CDR2 YNFKEQ, per germline. This CDR3 contains 16 residues. The ends lost 0 bases at V and 5 bases at J; junction bases unmatched: 7.

The chain is built from TRBV6-5 and TRBJ2-5; maybe TRBD2 (5 bases). Trimming stripped 1 base from V and 10 bases from J, with 7 bases between. Germline V CDR1 and CDR2: MNHEY, SVGAGI. The CDR3 loop spans 11 amino acids. DNA for the CDR3: TGTGCCAGCAGTTACTTAGGGAGCCAGTACTTC. It specifies CASSYLGSQYF.

This chain links TRBV12-3 or TRBV12-4 with TRBJ2-7, with 10 bases fitting TRBD1. The CDR3 is 14 amino acids. The V segment lost 1 base and the J segment 6 bases; nucleotides outside the gene matches: 3. The CDR3 is CASSLVGTGVEQYF. The CDR3 bases are TGTGCCAGCAGTTTAGTAGGGACAGGGGTCGAGCAGTACTTC.